The 4 T cell receptor beta chains presented below share a single source sample, sequenced in a study of cytomegalovirus exposure and HLA in healthy donors. 60 Vbeta and 13 Jbeta primers were used in PCR. TCRdb's copy holds only in-frame clones and misses some; the assay was immunoSEQ multiplex PCR. The data contain more than 70,000 clones, approximately 80% of them singletons. The specimen was PBMCs. These TCRs come from a man aged 40-49 years in good health and CMV-seronegative.

The CDR3 sequence is CASSAYNEQFF. The CDR3 DNA reads as TGTGCCAGCAGTGCTTACAATGAGCAGTTCTTC. V usage is TRBV2 and J usage is TRBJ2-1; D unresolved. The ends were cut back, 4 bases at V and 4 bases at J, with 2 bases in the middle. Germline values: CDR1 SNHLY, CDR2 FYNNEI. This CDR3 has 11 amino acids. The variable domain in full, completed from reference TRBV2 and TRBJ2-1, reads EPEVTQTPSHQVTQMGQEVILRCVPISNHLYFYWYRQILGQKVEFLVSFYNNEISEKSEIFDDQFSVERPDGSNFTLKIRSTKLEDSAMYFCASSAYNEQFFGPGTRLTVL.

This clone came up once. The chain joins TRBV30 to TRBJ1-2; D is unclear. V lost 0 bases and J lost 8, with 10 bases in between. CDR1 GTSNPN and CDR2 SVGIG come from the germline V gene (reference sequence). The CDR3 is 12 amino acids. Here the CDR3 reads CAWSVSSGGYTF. In DNA form, the CDR3 reads TGTGCCTGGAGTGTAAGTTCAGGAGGCTACACCTTC. The full variable domain, with the rest looked up from reference TRBV30 and TRBJ1-2, is SQTIHQWPATLVQPVGSPLSLECTVEGTSNPNLYWYRQAAGRGLQLLFYSVGIGQISSEVPQNLSASRPQDRQFILSSKKLLLSDSGFYLCAWSVSSGGYTFGSGTRLTVV.

A remark on this clone: A junction end diverges from the germline sequence, so it may reflect a read error. This chain joins TRBV5-5 and TRBJ1-5; D possibly corresponds to TRBD1 (5 bases). This CDR3 comprises 15 residues. Germline V gives CDR1 SGHKS, CDR2 YYEKEE (reference sequence). The chain's CDR3 is CASSLEGVGSQSQHF. CDR3 in DNA: TGTGCCAGCAGCTTGGAAGGGGTTGGAAGTCAGTCCCAGCATTTT.

This clone came up once. CDR3 amino acids: CAVQRGAYGGELFF. The CDR3 nucleotides are TGTGCGGTCCAGCGGGGGGCTTATGGCGGGGAGCTGTTTTTT. V and J are TRBV7-2 and TRBJ2-2; TRBD2 agrees at 9 bases. The CDR3 runs 14 residues. The germline gives CDR1 SGHTA, CDR2 FQGNSA.